The entry below describes one T cell receptor beta chain. CDR1 is SNHLY, CDR2 FYNNEI, per germline. Trimming cost V 8 bases and J 1 base, with 14 bases left between them. This CDR3 has 14 amino acids. The source of the sample is a study of blood T cell repertoires in COVID-19. Overall study context: Specimens from acute and convalescent COVID-19 originated in the United States, Italy and Spain.

As handled by the study authors: Estimated nucleated cell counts came from reference gene primer amplification. TCRdb's table, derived via immunoSEQ multiplex PCR, lists solely in-frame clones and lacks some. V and J calls and clone size follow that table, whereas D and trimming were derived from the DNA. The repertoire includes 90,000 to 100,000 clones, approximately 81% of them detected once, and around 4.4% sits in the top ten. The chain uses TRBV2 and TRBJ1-1; tentatively, D is TRBD1 (6 bases). This receptor was identified in a man aged 55 to 70 with acute or convalescent COVID-19. What was sequenced was peripheral blood. CDR3 amino acids: CASRRGAQNTEAFF. The CDR3 region has the DNA TGTGCCAGCCGCAGGGGCGCCCAGAACACTGAAGCTTTCTTT.